The TCR beta chain described here comes from a study of shared clonotypes between healthy human individuals. Generated by immunoSEQ multiplex PCR, the TCRdb table keeps only in-frame clones and is missing some. The data show about a million clones, 65% to 80% seen once. V shed 3 bases, J shed 7 bases, and the junction held 9 bases outside the gene matches. The CDR3 is made up of 15 amino acids. Germline V gene data show CDR1 as KGHSH and CDR2 as LQKENI. Those who donated, Caucasian adults without exception, all lived in Nashville, Tennessee. Naive CD4+ cells were CD45RA-selected; the remaining cells were memory.

This chain uses TRBV18 with TRBJ2-7; 10 positions match TRBD2. Sample: memory CD4+ T cells sorted from blood. Subset meaning: CD45RA-negative fraction. The receptor's source is a man aged 18 to 30 in good health. The CDR3 DNA reads as TGTGCCAGCTCACCCGGAGCGGGGGGGCAACGGGAGCAGTACTTC. Encoded protein: CASSPGAGGQREQYF. Variable domain in full (rest from reference TRBV18 and TRBJ2-7): NAGVMQNPRHLVRRRGQEARLRCSPMKGHSHVYWYRQLPEEGLKFMVYLQKENIIDESGMPKERFSAEFPKEGPSILRIQQVVRGDSAAYFCASSPGAGGQREQYFGPGTRLTVT.